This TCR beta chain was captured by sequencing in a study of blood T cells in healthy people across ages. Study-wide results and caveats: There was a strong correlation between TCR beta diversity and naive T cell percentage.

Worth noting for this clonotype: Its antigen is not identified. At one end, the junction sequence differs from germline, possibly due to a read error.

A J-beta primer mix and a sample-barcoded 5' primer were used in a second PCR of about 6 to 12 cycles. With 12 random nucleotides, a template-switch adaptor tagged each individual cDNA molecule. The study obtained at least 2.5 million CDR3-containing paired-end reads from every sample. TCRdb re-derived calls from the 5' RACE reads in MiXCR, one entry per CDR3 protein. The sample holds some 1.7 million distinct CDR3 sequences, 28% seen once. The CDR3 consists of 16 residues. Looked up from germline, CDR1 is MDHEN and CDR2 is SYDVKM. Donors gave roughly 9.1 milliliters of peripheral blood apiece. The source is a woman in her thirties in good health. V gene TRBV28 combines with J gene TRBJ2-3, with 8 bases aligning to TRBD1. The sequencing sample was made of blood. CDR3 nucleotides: TGTGCCAGCAGTACCGACAGGGGTCGAGGCACAGATGCGCAGTATTTT. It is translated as CASSTDRGRGTDAQYF.